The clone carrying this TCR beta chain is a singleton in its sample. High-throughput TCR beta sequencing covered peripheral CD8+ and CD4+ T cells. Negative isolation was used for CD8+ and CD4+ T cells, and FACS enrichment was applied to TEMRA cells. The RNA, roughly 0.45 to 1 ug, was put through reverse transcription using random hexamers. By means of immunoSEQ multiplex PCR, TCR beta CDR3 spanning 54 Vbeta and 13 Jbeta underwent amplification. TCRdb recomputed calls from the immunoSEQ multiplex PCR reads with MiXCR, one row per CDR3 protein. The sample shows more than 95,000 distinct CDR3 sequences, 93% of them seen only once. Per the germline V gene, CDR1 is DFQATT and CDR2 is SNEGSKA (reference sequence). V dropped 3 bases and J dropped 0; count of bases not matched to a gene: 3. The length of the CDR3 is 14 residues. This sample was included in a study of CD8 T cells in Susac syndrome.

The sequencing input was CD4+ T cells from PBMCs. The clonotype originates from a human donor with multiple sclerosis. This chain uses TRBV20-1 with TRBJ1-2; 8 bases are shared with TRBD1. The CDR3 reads CSASHRGTNYGYTF. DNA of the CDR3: TGCAGTGCTAGCCACAGGGGGACTAACTATGGCTACACCTTC.